Following are 25 T cell receptor beta chains from one sample sequenced in a study of blood T cells in healthy people across ages. Alongside a J-beta primer mix, a sample-barcoded 5' primer served in a second PCR lasting about 6 to 12 cycles. TCRdb redid the calling of the 5' RACE reads with MiXCR, one entry per CDR3 protein. Of 1.2 million to 1.5 million distinct CDR3 sequences in the sample, 40% to 50% were seen once. Sequenced: blood. The receptors shown here come from a woman younger than 35 in good health.

The CDR3 sequence is CASSRGLETEAFF. CDR3 bases: TGTGCCAGCAGCAGGGGGCTGGAGACTGAAGCTTTCTTT. The rearrangement joins TRBV3-1 to TRBJ1-1, with 7 nucleotides matching TRBD1. CDR1 is LGHDT, CDR2 YNNKEL, per germline (reference sequence). V lost 5 bases to trimming and J lost 5 bases; unmatched junction nucleotides: 5. The CDR3 loop spans 13 amino acids.

The genes are TRBV12-3 or TRBV12-4 and TRBJ2-4; D call uncertain. The J call is in doubt because the DNA end fits TRBJ2-7 better. This CDR3 has 14 residues. The DNA for the CDR3 is TGTGCCAGCGGAATGTGGGCAGAAACCTACGAGCAGTACTTC. Amino acids: CASGMWAETYEQYF.

The chain recombines TRBV7-2 with TRBJ2-4; a weak D match, TRBD1 (7 bases). The CDR3 loop spans 14 amino acids. V lost 1 base and J 8 bases, leaving 12 bases between the germline ends. CDR1 is SGHTA, CDR2 FQGNSA, per germline. This chain's CDR3 is CASSLGGRGDIQYF. The CDR3 DNA follows: TGTGCCAGCAGCTTAGGCGGCAGGGGGGACATTCAGTACTTC.

This chain connects TRBV10-3 to TRBJ1-6; 9 nucleotides line up with TRBD1. Germline CDR1 ENHRY, CDR2 SYGVKD. Losses at the gene ends were 5 bases for V and 6 bases for J; bases not matched to a gene: 5. The CDR3 runs 15 residues. The CDR3 protein is CAISQGQGSNSPLHF. For the CDR3, the DNA is TGTGCCATCAGTCAGGGACAGGGATCTAATTCACCCCTCCACTTT.

V is TRBV7-6 and J is TRBJ2-1, with D perhaps matching TRBD1 (7 bases). The CDR3 consists of 18 residues. V lost 1 base and J lost 15, with 31 bases in between. Germline V CDR1 and CDR2: SGHVS, FNYEAQ. CDR3 protein: CASSLGTTTQGSTRGAFF. CDR3 sequence (DNA): TGTGCCAGCAGCTTAGGGACCACCACACAGGGGTCAACCAGGGGGGCGTTCTTC.

This clonotype has only a few counts. The DNA for the CDR3 is TGCAGTGCCGGACAGTACAATCAGCCCCAGCATTTT. Its translation is CSAGQYNQPQHF. The chain employs TRBV20-1 and TRBJ1-5, with D possibly matching TRBD1 (6 bases). CDR1 is DFQATT, CDR2 SNEGSKA, per germline (reference sequence). The CDR3 spans 12 residues. Trimming cost V 6 bases and J 3 bases, with 9 bases left between them.

This chain connects TRBV2 to TRBJ2-3, with D uncertain. CDR3 length: 14 residues. CDR1 SNHLY and CDR2 FYNNEI come from the germline V gene. V was trimmed by 4 bases and J by 5 bases, leaving 13 bases between them. CDR3: CASSAQSAEDTQYF. In nucleotides, the CDR3 is TGTGCCAGCAGTGCCCAATCGGCGGAAGATACGCAGTATTTT.

There are a few counts of this clonotype. The chain recombines TRBV6-5 with TRBJ2-7; maybe TRBD2 (6 bases). Germline assignment: CDR1 MNHEY and CDR2 SVGAGI. The germline V and J ends were trimmed by 2 bases and 0 bases, with 20 bases remaining between them. The CDR3 covers 18 residues. The CDR3 is CASSYDAVGGVRSYEQYF. The DNA of the CDR3 is TGTGCCAGCAGTTACGACGCAGTAGGCGGGGTGCGCTCCTACGAGCAGTACTTC.

The chain couples TRBV3-1 to TRBJ2-1; 7 bases match TRBD2. The CDR3 is 19 residues long. Per the germline V gene, CDR1 is LGHDT and CDR2 is YNNKEL (reference sequence). V lost 0 bases and J lost 1; bases outside the gene matches: 12. Written as DNA, the CDR3 is TGTGCCAGCAGCCAAGAGGTGCCTTGGGGGGGGAAGTCCTACAATGAGCAGTTCTTC. Protein sequence: CASSQEVPWGGKSYNEQFF.

This clonotype was seen a handful of times. This rearrangement joins TRBV7-8 to TRBJ1-5, with 9 bases aligning to TRBD1. CDR1 is SGHVS, CDR2 FQNEAQ, per germline. The CDR3 sequence is 17 residues long. Trimming took 3 bases from V and 5 from J; bases not matched to a gene: 11. CDR3 coding DNA: TGTGCCAGCAGCTTGGCCCGGACAGGGGTGGTCCATCAGCCCCAGCATTTT. Protein product: CASSLARTGVVHQPQHF. The full variable domain, completed using reference TRBV7-8 and TRBJ1-5, is GAGVSQSPRYKVAKRGQDVALRCDPISGHVSLFWYQQALGQGPEFLTYFQNEAQLDKSGLPSDRFFAERPEGSVSTLKIQRTQQEDSAVYLCASSLARTGVVHQPQHFGDGTRLSIL.

The CDR3: CSAWSTGGGGSGGYTF. In nucleotides, the CDR3 is TGCAGTGCTTGGTCGACGGGGGGCGGAGGATCGGGTGGCTACACCTTC. V is TRBV20-1 and J is TRBJ1-2; D possibly corresponds to TRBD1 (6 bases). Trimming took off 5 bases at V and 7 bases at J, with 26 bases between the two ends. The CDR3 runs to 16 residues. CDR1 is DFQATT, CDR2 SNEGSKA, per germline (reference sequence).

V usage is TRBV5-1 and J usage is TRBJ2-1, with TRBD2 matching 13 bases. CDR1 and CDR2 from the germline V gene are SGHRS and YFSETQ. Trimming cost V 7 bases and J 2 bases; bases outside gene matches: 3. The CDR3 has 15 residues. The CDR3 here is CASPGLAGTYNEQFF. The CDR3 coding sequence is TGCGCCAGCCCGGGACTAGCGGGGACCTACAATGAGCAGTTCTTC.

This clonotype was counted a few times. This chain links TRBV5-1 with TRBJ1-6; D is unclear. CDR1 is SGHRS, CDR2 YFSETQ, per germline. The CDR3 runs 14 residues. V shed 4 bases and J shed 4 bases, with 9 bases lying between them. CDR3 nucleotides: TGCGCCAGCAGCAAGACATTTTATAATTCACCCCTCCACTTT. This sequence encodes CASSKTFYNSPLHF.

A few counts support this clonotype. CDR3 sequence (DNA): TGTGCCAGCAGCTCGGACGGACGTGGCTACACCTTC. Encoded protein: CASSSDGRGYTF. The rearrangement joins TRBV7-9 to TRBJ1-2; D uncertain. Trimming pared 4 bases from V and 7 bases from J, leaving 10 bases between. The CDR3 loop spans 12 amino acids. Germline assignment: CDR1 SEHNR and CDR2 FQNEAQ (reference sequence). Full variable domain (outside the CDR3, taken from reference TRBV7-9 and TRBJ1-2): DTGVSQNPRHKITKRGQNVTFRCDPISEHNRLYWYRQTLGQGPEFLTYFQNEAQLEKSRLLSDRFSAERPKGSFSTLEIQRTEQGDSAMYLCASSSDGRGYTFGSGTRLTVV.

The chain links TRBV4-1 to TRBJ2-5; D might be TRBD1 (5 bases). The last part of the DNA fits TRBJ2-7 better; the J call may be wrong. Per the germline V gene, CDR1 is MGHRA and CDR2 is YSYEKL. CDR3 size: 15 residues. The CDR3 loop reads CASSQAGLASAEQYF. The CDR3 coding sequence is TGCGCCAGCAGCCAAGCAGGGCTGGCATCCGCCGAGCAGTACTTC.

This chain connects TRBV11-1 to TRBJ2-5, with D possibly TRBD2 on 5 matching bases. The DNA end is more similar to TRBJ2-7, so the J call may be wrong. Germline loops: CDR1 SGHAT, CDR2 FQDESV (reference sequence). This CDR3 has 13 amino acids. The DNA of the CDR3 is TGTGCCAGCAGCCCCCCCGGGGTGACCGAGCAGTACTTC. This sequence encodes CASSPPGVTEQYF.

There are a few counts of this clonotype. The chain combines TRBV20-1 with TRBJ2-7; 7 nucleotides align to TRBD1. Germline V gene data show CDR1 as DFQATT and CDR2 as SNEGSKA (reference sequence). J gave up 3 bases and V 6 bases, and 11 bases lay outside the gene matches. The CDR3 spans 14 residues. CDR3 loop: CSARSGTANYEQYF. CDR3 nucleotides: TGCAGTGCCCGCTCCGGGACAGCTAACTACGAGCAGTACTTC.

V usage is TRBV20-1 and J usage is TRBJ1-3; no definite D call. The CDR3 is 14 amino acids. The V gene lost 5 bases and the J gene lost 4 bases, with 15 bases spanning the gap. Germline V gene sequence: CDR1 DFQATT, CDR2 SNEGSKA (reference sequence). CDR3 region: CSASPRIGGNTIYF. CDR3 nucleotides: TGCAGTGCTTCCCCCAGAATCGGGGGAAACACCATATATTTT.

This clonotype was found a few times. The chain uses TRBV27 and TRBJ2-5; 8 nucleotides line up with TRBD1. Germline CDR1 is MNHEY and CDR2 is SMNVEV (reference sequence). V shed 5 bases, J shed 11 bases, and the junction held 16 bases outside the gene matches. CDR3 length: 15 amino acids. In nucleotides, the CDR3 is TGTGCCAGCAGTCCCTCGGGACAGGCCCCTAGGGAGCAGTACTTC. Its translation is CASSPSGQAPREQYF.

This clonotype was found many times. The chain employs TRBV7-2 and TRBJ2-3; D not certain. Germline V CDR1 and CDR2: SGHTA, FQGNSA. CDR3 length: 15 residues. Trimming removed 4 bases from V and 0 bases from J, with 11 bases in between. CDR3 loop: CASSSSQISTDTQYF. CDR3 in DNA: TGTGCCAGCAGCTCCTCACAGATTAGCACAGATACGCAGTATTTT.

The chain couples TRBV20-1 to TRBJ2-2; TRBD1 aligns across 9 bases. CDR1 and CDR2 from the germline V gene are DFQATT and SNEGSKA (reference sequence). V lost 5 bases to trimming and J lost 6 bases; unmatched junction nucleotides: 13. The CDR3 sequence is 16 residues long. CDR3 sequence reads: CSAQRPGTGYAGELFF. The CDR3 DNA reads TGCAGTGCTCAACGGCCGGGGACAGGGTATGCCGGGGAGCTGTTTTTT.

This clonotype has a single count. The chain joins TRBV5-1 to TRBJ1-1, with D possibly matching TRBD1 (5 bases). This CDR3 has 15 amino acids. The germline CDR1 and CDR2 sequences are SGHRS and YFSETQ. The V and J ends lost 4 bases and 4 bases respectively, with 17 bases between them. CDR3 DNA: TGCGCCAGCAGCCCGGAGACAGTGAGAATCACTGAAGCTTTCTTT. The encoded protein is CASSPETVRITEAFF.

There are a few counts of this clonotype. CDR3: CAISEDYNEQFF. The CDR3 DNA sequence: TGTGCCATCAGTGAGGATTACAATGAGCAGTTCTTC. The chain couples TRBV10-3 to TRBJ2-1; D is uncertain. The V gene's germline CDR1 is ENHRY and CDR2 SYGVKD. This CDR3 has 12 amino acids. Trimming left V 2 bases short and J 4 bases short, with 3 bases between.

The chain links TRBV20-1 to TRBJ1-2; 8 bases match TRBD1. The V gene end was trimmed by 6 bases and the J gene end by 4 bases; junction bases not matched to a gene: 7. The CDR3 consists of 13 residues. CDR1 and CDR2 from the germline V gene are DFQATT and SNEGSKA (reference sequence). In DNA, the CDR3 is TGCAGTGCGAGCGACAGGGGAATCTATGGCTACACCTTC. This encodes CSASDRGIYGYTF.

Concerning this clonotype itself: A read error may be the cause here, since a much bigger clone is one base away. The chain couples TRBV6-1 to TRBJ2-7, with 7 bases that match TRBD1. The CDR3 contains 12 residues. V trimming: 6 bases; J trimming: 4 bases; junction bases outside the gene matches: 3. Looked up from germline, CDR1 is MNHNS and CDR2 is SASEGT. DNA of the CDR3: TGTGCCAGCAGACCGACAGGGTACGAGCAGTACTTC. Translation gives CASRPTGYEQYF.